This paragraph covers one TCR beta chain sequence. The entry originates in a study of blood T cell repertoires in COVID-19. Turning to the study itself: COVID-19 samples from acute and convalescent phases originated in the United States, Italy and Spain. PBMCs, B-cell-depleted T cells, or T cells provided the cDNA or gDNA that made up the material.

TCRdb's copy holds only in-frame clones and misses some; the assay was immunoSEQ multiplex PCR. The table shows 70,000 to 90,000 clones, with roughly 91% occurring only once. The germline V and J ends were trimmed by 2 bases and 7 bases, with 12 bases remaining between them. The CDR3 contains 14 residues. Germline CDR1 and CDR2: KGHSH and LQKENI. The chain uses TRBV18 and TRBJ2-1; TRBD2 might be the D (6 bases). Sample: PBMCs or T cells enriched from blood (not recorded which). The origin of this receptor is a woman aged 45-60 years with acute COVID-19. DNA of the CDR3: TGTGCCAGCTCACCAATCCAGGGAGGTAATGAGCAGTTCTTC. It is translated as CASSPIQGGNEQFF.